This TCR beta chain is from a study of T cell responses to AZD1222 COVID-19 vaccine (dated by TCRdb to about 2021). Regarding the study in general: A total of around 240 trial participants underwent TCR sequencing, of whom some 200 had received two doses of AZD1222 and some 25 had received two doses of the MenACWY control vaccine. Enrollment into the trials was organized by age into subgroups of 18-55, 56-69 and 70-plus years, and those subgroups contained 148, 28 and 57 TCR-sequenced participants, respectively.

Comments on this clone: Which antigen it targets is not known. The sample holds no much larger clone one base away, and base qualities are not on file.

For CDR1 and CDR2, the germline V gene (reference sequence) lists MNHEY and SMNVEV. Compared with germline, V lacks 5 bases and J lacks 8 bases; bases without a gene match: 11. The CDR3 sequence holds 16 residues, the cysteine and phenylalanine included. Only the CDR3 DNA stays, 48 bases, in frame from base 1. The full study reports these points: Conclusions about previously exposed vaccinees are limited because only six or seven AZD1222 recipients were SARS-CoV-2 seropositive at baseline. The whole spike protein was spanned by vaccine-associated CD4 TCRs, and dominant responses were seen in regions 160-218 and 743-854. Because no day 14 peak-response samples were available, repertoires were characterized only after the peak T cell response. Participants were mostly white British, with more females than males. The authors suggested clonal diversity may have been underestimated. Reportedly, close to half of the unique spike-specific TCRs recognized epitopes lying outside the regions that are mutated in the B.1.351 and B.1.1.7 variants. In the small 56-69-year group, the increase in depth fell short of significance, most likely because of low power. After two AZD1222 doses, spike-specific TCR breadth and depth were significantly higher than at day 0 and than in MenACWY recipients.

The CDR3 regions of human TCRbeta chains were analyzed by immunosequencing. From the authors' description of their analysis: TCRs in the repertoires were compared against a reference library of SARS-CoV-2-specific TCRs that had been generated with the MIRA antigen-specificity platform. Breadth was defined as the fraction of unique TCRs that were SARS-CoV-2-associated, and depth was defined as the fraction of total T cells that were SARS-CoV-2-associated. Using the MIRA data, each spike-specific TCR was assigned both to the spike region to which the TCR was reactive and to a CD4 or CD8 class. Log10-transformed breadth and depth values were compared by one-way ANOVA with Sidak's multiple comparisons tests. TCRdb took over this immuneACCESS table, retaining in-frame rearrangements with V and J assigned. Such tables are incomplete; in checked studies, under half of the missing clones stem from an unresolved V gene, and the remainder is unexplained. The D gene and trimming were derived from the DNA, and the V and J assignments and clone size from that table. Within this sample are about 140,000 clones, with about 88% of them counted one time only. The top ten constitute approximately 2.8% of the sample.

The sample's time point label, decoded: about 28 days (+/-7) after the second vaccine dose. AZD1222 recipients whose second dose came at about 4 weeks and those whose second dose came at about 12 weeks were combined into one group, since spike-specific TCR depth and breadth did not differ between the two schedules. The vaccinee samples were drawn from two UK trials, COV001 and COV002, one of which was a single-blind randomized controlled phase 2/3 trial testing AZD1222 (ChAdOx1 nCoV-19) in healthy adults. For TCRbeta chain sequencing, PBMC samples were collected from trial participants at day 0 and at day 28 after the second dose.

The clonotype originates from an adult who received the AZD1222 COVID-19 vaccine. The material was peripheral blood, obtained 28 days after the second AZD1222 dose. Recombination linked TRBV27 to TRBJ1-4; 10 bases in between match TRBD1. The CDR3 region has the sequence CASSPSPGQGWEKLFF. The nucleotide sequence is given as TGTGCCAGCAGTCCCTCCCCGGGACAGGGGTGGGAAAAACTGTTTTTT.